This T cell receptor beta chain was obtained from a study of shared clonotypes between healthy human individuals. Free of recent acute infections or vaccinations, the donors were healthy HIV-negative adults. Genomic DNA, for the unsorted samples, came from about 90 million PBMCs. A deep-level run was used for the assay. DNA input for the unsorted PBMC replicate PCRs was roughly 330 ng, 31,000 or so T cell genomes. Here immunoSEQ multiplex PCR was the method, and the copy in TCRdb shows in-frame clones only, minus some. This sample yields some 510,000 clones, of which about four fifths are seen a single time; 10% to 15% belongs to the top ten. Sequencing was performed on PBMCs. The receptor was derived from a middle-aged woman in good health. Some clones in this sample may be carry-over from other donors' samples.

The CDR3 nucleotides are TGCGCCAGCAGCCAAGTCTTACCGGGACAGGGGCTGGACGAGCAGTACTTC. This gives the protein CASSQVLPGQGLDEQYF. The V call is TRBV4-3, the J call TRBJ2-5; TRBD1 agrees at 10 bases. The J call may be wrong; the DNA end is better matched by TRBJ2-7. The V gene's germline CDR1 is LGHNA and CDR2 YSLEER. The CDR3 sequence is 17 residues long.